One TCR beta chain is described in this entry. This clone was seen just once. Its antigen has not been determined. There are no base qualities to consult, and no much larger clone falls within one base. The data originate from a study of OX40 agonist ivuxolimab in advanced cancers. Study-level background: Ivuxolimab was a fully human IgG2 agonistic monoclonal antibody targeting the costimulatory receptor OX40 (CD134). Intravenous ivuxolimab was administered to patients every 2 weeks at six dose levels: 0.01, 0.1, 0.3, 1.5, 3 and 10 mg/kg. Of the approximately 54 dose-escalation patients, hepatocellular carcinoma was present in 19, melanoma in roughly 15, renal cell carcinoma in 9 and head and neck cancer in 9. In the dose-escalation cohort, 65% to 90% of patients were male, and the mean age was approximately 60 years, with a range of about 20 to 90. Prior anti-PD-1, anti-PD-L1 or anti-CTLA-4 therapy was permitted, and approximately 39% of dose-escalation patients had received checkpoint inhibitors. Three dose-escalation patients achieved partial responses, one with hepatocellular carcinoma and two with cutaneous melanoma. The point of sequencing TCRbeta in the periphery was to test whether ivuxolimab changed TCR sequence diversity and drove clonal T-cell expansion. The monotherapy dose-escalation portion (N ≈ 57 patients) of the phase I ivuxolimab trial is reported in the paper. Points the paper makes about the study in general: Antigen specificity was not determined for the clonally expanded peripheral T cells. After ivuxolimab, more expanded clones were found on average in CD8+ T cells than in CD4+ T cells. At doses from 0.1 to 3.0 mg/kg, clonal expansion was seen in both CD4+ and CD8+ blood T cells between baseline and week 6. In the 0.1-3.0 mg/kg groups, partial responders were among the patients with the lowest normalized peripheral clonal expansion, particularly in CD8+ T cells. Low levels of normalized T-cell clonal expansion were also seen in some nonresponding patients.

The trial excluded patients who had a history of autoimmune disease or were on systemic immunosuppression. Peripheral blood for TCR sequencing was drawn from every dose cohort at baseline, at cycle 4 day 1 and at cycle 7 day 1. Samples came from an open-label, multicenter, first-in-human phase I dose-escalation trial of ivuxolimab. The trial enrolled adults with locally advanced or metastatic head and neck squamous cell, hepatocellular, melanoma or renal cell carcinoma. Before TCR sequencing, CD4+ T cells and CD8+ T cells were sorted from peripheral blood as separate populations. From the cysteine through the phenylalanine, the CDR3 covers 15 amino acids. CDR3 DNA only is kept here, 45 bases in frame from base 1. Unmatched junction bases come to 8, with V trimmed by 6 bases and J by 9 bases. From the germline V gene, CDR1 is MDHEN and CDR2 is SYDVKM. To sequence the TCRbeta CDR3 region, genomic DNA was isolated from the sorted cells. The immunoSEQ Assay was used to sequence the TCRbeta CDR3 regions. The table was pulled from immuneACCESS by TCRdb, which kept in-frame rearrangements only. Such tables lose some clones; where checked, under half of the loss comes from unresolved V genes, and the rest has no known cause. Recorded for this sample are approximately 89,000 clones; 91% of them occurred a single time. The ten largest clones represent about 2.1% of the sample.

The chain uses TRBV28 and TRBJ2-2, and 12 junction bases match TRBD1. The sequences come from CD4+ or CD8+ T cells sorted from blood, collected in a trial of the OX40 agonist ivuxolimab. This TCR was sampled from an adult with an advanced solid tumor such as melanoma, head and neck, liver or kidney cancer. The nucleotides are TGTGCCAGCAGCTCTGCCGGGACAGGGGGCCGGGAGCTGTTTTTT. Its translation is CASSSAGTGGRELFF.